Listed here are 20 T cell receptor beta chains from one sample, sequenced in a study of blood T cells in healthy people across ages. A second PCR of 7 to 11 cycles used a sample-barcoded 5' primer and a J-beta primer mix. TCRdb independently ran MiXCR on the 5' RACE reads; one entry per CDR3 protein. In the table there are 660,000 or so distinct CDR3 sequences, under 65% of which are singletons. Sequencing was performed on blood. The receptors shown here come from a man in his sixties in good health.

V gene TRBV10-1 combines with J gene TRBJ2-7; D may be TRBD2 (6 bases). The CDR3 totals 18 residues. The V and J ends lost 3 bases and 1 base respectively, with 22 bases between them. CDR1 is WNHNN, CDR2 SYGVQD, per germline (reference sequence). CDR3 sequence (DNA): TGCGCCAGCAGTGACGGCTTGGGGGGAGGAGTACGGTCCTACGAGCAGTACTTC. Translated: CASSDGLGGGVRSYEQYF.

CDR3 protein: CATSRDGLSYEQYF. The CDR3 DNA follows: TGTGCCACCAGCAGAGATGGGCTCTCCTACGAGCAGTACTTC. V is TRBV15 and J is TRBJ2-7; no clear D gene. From germline, CDR1 is LNHNV and CDR2 YYDKDF (reference sequence). The CDR3 is 14 residues long. Trimming took off 0 bases at V and 0 bases at J, with 6 bases between the two ends.

The chain employs TRBV7-2 and TRBJ1-1; D is uncertain. The germline V gene has CDR1 SGHTA and CDR2 FQGNSA. The CDR3 is 15 amino acids. The V and J ends lost 1 base and 2 bases respectively, with 11 bases between them. CDR3 sequence reads: CASSLGPTVNTEAFF. The CDR3 DNA reads TGTGCCAGCAGCTTAGGGCCGACCGTAAACACTGAAGCTTTCTTT.

This clonotype has just a few counts. The J gene is TRBJ2-5, the V gene TRBV6-5, with D possibly matching TRBD1 (5 bases). The J call may not be correct, given that the DNA end is closer to TRBJ2-7. This CDR3 comprises 13 residues. The V gene's germline CDR1 is MNHEY and CDR2 SVGAGI. CDR3 in DNA: TGTGCCAGCAGTTACTCGTTGGGGCGCGAGCAGTACTTC. It yields the protein CASSYSLGREQYF.

V and J are TRBV5-1 and TRBJ1-2; D gene uncertain. Trimming shortened V by 0 bases and J by 6 bases, and 18 bases separated the two germline ends. The CDR3 consists of 16 residues. Germline CDR1 and CDR2: SGHRS and YFSETQ. CDR3 DNA: TGCGCCAGCAGCTTGGCCTCTCCGGGGAGGCCTAATGGCTACACCTTC. Encoded protein: CASSLASPGRPNGYTF.

The V call is TRBV20-1, the J call TRBJ2-1, with D maybe TRBD2 (6 bases). V lost 5 bases to trimming and J lost 8 bases, with 19 bases between them. The CDR3 consists of 14 residues. From germline, CDR1 is DFQATT and CDR2 SNEGSKA (reference sequence). The CDR3 is CSADTGTAIDEQFF. CDR3 coding DNA: TGCAGTGCTGATACCGGGACTGCTATCGATGAGCAGTTCTTC.

This clonotype was recorded many times. V usage is TRBV24-1 and J usage is TRBJ2-3; D is unclear. Trimming removed 3 bases from V and 0 bases from J, with 12 bases in between. CDR3 length equals 16 residues. The germline gives CDR1 KGHDR, CDR2 SFDVKD. The CDR3 coding sequence is TGTGCCACCAGTGATCCAGCAGCGACTAGCACAGATACGCAGTATTTT. Protein: CATSDPAATSTDTQYF.

This clonotype appeared once. This rearrangement joins TRBV29-1 to TRBJ2-3; 10 bases match TRBD1. CDR3 length: 14 residues. The J segment lost 5 bases and the V segment lost 7 bases, leaving 9 bases of the junction unmatched. Germline V CDR1 and CDR2: SQVTM, ANQGSEA. This CDR3 is CSANRQGAGDTQYF. The CDR3 DNA reads as TGCAGCGCCAATAGACAGGGGGCGGGAGATACGCAGTATTTT.

This clonotype was observed a handful of times. The V and J genes are TRBV13 and TRBJ2-3; 8 positions agree with TRBD1. The ends lost 2 bases at V and 4 bases at J; junction bases unmatched: 8. CDR1 and CDR2 from the germline V gene are PRHDT and FYEKMQ (reference sequence). The CDR3 is made up of 16 amino acids. The CDR3 DNA reads as TGTGCCAGCAGCTTAAGCGACAGGGGTATTGCAGATACGCAGTATTTT. This codes for CASSLSDRGIADTQYF.

The chain recombines TRBV20-1 with TRBJ2-3; 14 bases fit TRBD2. Losses at the gene ends were 7 bases for V and 4 bases for J; bases not matched to a gene: 16. CDR1 and CDR2 (germline): DFQATT, SNEGSKA (reference sequence). The CDR3 length is 18 residues. This CDR3 reads CSGGLAGVRVLGADTQYF. In DNA form, the CDR3 reads TGCAGTGGGGGACTAGCGGGGGTCCGGGTTTTGGGCGCAGATACGCAGTATTTT.

There are a few counts of this clonotype. This chain links TRBV4-1 with TRBJ1-2; 8 positions match TRBD1. Germline CDR1 is MGHRA and CDR2 is YSYEKL. The CDR3 is 15 amino acids. The V segment lost 4 bases and the J segment 0 bases; nucleotides outside the gene matches: 4. The CDR3 DNA reads TGCGCCAGCAGCCGCGGACAGGGCACTAACTATGGCTACACCTTC. Its translation: CASSRGQGTNYGYTF.

The DNA of the CDR3 is TGCAGCGTTGAGGGGTATTCTGCGGCCCAGTACTTC. Its translation: CSVEGYSAAQYF. This chain joins TRBV29-1 and TRBJ2-5; D is undetermined. The CDR3 consists of 12 residues. Germline loops: CDR1 SQVTM, CDR2 ANQGSEA. V was clipped by 3 bases and J by 9 bases, with 14 bases between them. The full variable domain, with the rest looked up from reference TRBV29-1 and TRBJ2-5, is SAVISQKPSRDICQRGTSLTIQCQVDSQVTMMFWYRQQPGQSLTLIATANQGSEATYESGFVIDKFPISRPNLTFSTLTVSNMSPEDSSIYLCSVEGYSAAQYFGPGTRLLVL.

The chain's CDR3 is CSARPLERGSGIQETQYF. CDR3 nucleotides: TGCAGTGCTAGACCCCTCGAGCGCGGTAGCGGGATACAAGAGACCCAGTACTTC. The rearrangement uses TRBV20-1 and TRBJ2-5; TRBD2 agrees at 8 bases. Germline V gene data show CDR1 as DFQATT and CDR2 as SNEGSKA (reference sequence). V lost 2 bases to trimming and J lost 2 bases; unmatched junction nucleotides: 16. There are 18 residues in the CDR3.

This clonotype was seen a handful of times. CDR3 sequence: CASSARDQPQHF. CDR3 DNA: TGTGCCAGCAGTGCCCGGGATCAGCCCCAGCATTTT. This rearrangement joins TRBV6-6 to TRBJ1-5; no firm D call. The CDR3 length is 12 residues. The germline V gene has CDR1 MNHNY and CDR2 SVGAGI (reference sequence). V was shortened by 5 bases and J by 5 bases, with 7 bases between the two germline ends.

The rearrangement links TRBV18 to TRBJ2-1, with a possible D match to TRBD1 (7 bases). V was shortened by 0 bases and J by 0 bases, with 9 bases between the two germline ends. This CDR3 is 16 amino acids long. Germline values: CDR1 KGHSH, CDR2 LQKENI. As DNA, the CDR3 is TGTGCCAGCTCACCACCCCAGGGGGGCTCCTACAATGAGCAGTTCTTC. It encodes CASSPPQGGSYNEQFF.

The V and J genes are TRBV2 and TRBJ2-1; possible D gene TRBD1, 6 bases. Trimming took off 7 bases at V and 0 bases at J, with 10 bases between the two ends. CDR3 length equals 14 residues. Germline CDR1 and CDR2: SNHLY and FYNNEI. CDR3 bases: TGTGCCAGCATACAGGGAAGCTCCTACAATGAGCAGTTCTTC. Protein sequence: CASIQGSSYNEQFF.

CDR3 coding DNA: TGTGCCAGCAGTCCCGTCACAGGGGGCGCCCCATACAATGAGCAGTTCTTC. Encoded protein: CASSPVTGGAPYNEQFF. The chain links TRBV28 to TRBJ2-1; TRBD1 aligns across 9 bases. V lost 5 bases to trimming and J lost 4 bases; unmatched junction nucleotides: 12. Germline V lookup: CDR1 MDHEN, CDR2 SYDVKM. The CDR3 has 17 amino acids.

The J gene is TRBJ2-5, the V gene TRBV10-3, with TRBD1 matching 9 bases. This CDR3 is built from 15 residues. Germline V gives CDR1 ENHRY, CDR2 SYGVKD. V dropped 3 bases and J dropped 4; count of bases not matched to a gene: 6. The CDR3 DNA reads TGTGCCATCAGTGATTCTACAGGGGGCGGAGAGACCCAGTACTTC. It codes for CAISDSTGGGETQYF.

This clonotype was seen more than once but under ten times. The V gene is TRBV12-3 or TRBV12-4, the J gene TRBJ2-2; 9 nucleotides agree with TRBD2. Trimming took 3 bases from V and 10 from J; bases not matched to a gene: 9. This CDR3 has 15 amino acids. CDR3 sequence reads: CASSFPAGGNPELFF. The CDR3 nucleotides are TGTGCCAGCAGTTTTCCGGCGGGGGGGAACCCGGAGCTGTTTTTT.

This CDR3 is CASSHASGPQETQYF. Written as DNA, the CDR3 is TGTGCCAGCAGCCACGCCTCAGGGCCCCAAGAGACCCAGTACTTC. The genes are TRBV13 and TRBJ2-5; a weak D match, TRBD1 (5 bases). The germline V and J ends were trimmed by 5 bases and 1 base, with 14 bases remaining between them. CDR3 length: 15 residues. Germline assignment: CDR1 PRHDT and CDR2 FYEKMQ (reference sequence).